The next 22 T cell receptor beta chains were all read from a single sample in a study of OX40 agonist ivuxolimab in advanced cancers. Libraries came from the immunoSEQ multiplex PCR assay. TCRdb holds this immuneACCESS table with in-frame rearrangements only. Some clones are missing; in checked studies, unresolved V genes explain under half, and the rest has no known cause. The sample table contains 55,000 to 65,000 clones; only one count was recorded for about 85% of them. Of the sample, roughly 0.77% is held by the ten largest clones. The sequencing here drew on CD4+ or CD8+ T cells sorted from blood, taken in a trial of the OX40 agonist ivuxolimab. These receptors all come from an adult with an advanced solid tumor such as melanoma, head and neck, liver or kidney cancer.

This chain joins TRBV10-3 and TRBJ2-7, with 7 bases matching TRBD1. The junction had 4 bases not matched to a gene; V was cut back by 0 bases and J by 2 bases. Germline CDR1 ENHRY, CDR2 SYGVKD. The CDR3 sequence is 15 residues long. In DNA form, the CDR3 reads TGTGCCATCAGTGAGTCGGGGGACAGTCCCTACGAGCAGTACTTC. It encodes CAISESGDSPYEQYF.

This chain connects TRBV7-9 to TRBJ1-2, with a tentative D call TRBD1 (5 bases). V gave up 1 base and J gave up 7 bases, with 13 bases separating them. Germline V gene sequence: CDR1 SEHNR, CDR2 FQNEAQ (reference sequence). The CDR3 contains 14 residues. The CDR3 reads CASSLGAGDRGYTF. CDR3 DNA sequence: TGTGCCAGCAGCTTAGGAGCGGGGGACCGTGGCTACACCTTC.

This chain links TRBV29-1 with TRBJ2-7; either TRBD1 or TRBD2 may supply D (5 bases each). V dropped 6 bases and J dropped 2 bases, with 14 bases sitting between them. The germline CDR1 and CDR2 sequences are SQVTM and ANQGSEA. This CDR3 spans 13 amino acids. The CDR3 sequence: CSVVPGTPYEQYF. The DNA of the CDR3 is TGCAGCGTCGTCCCCGGGACGCCCTACGAGCAGTACTTC.

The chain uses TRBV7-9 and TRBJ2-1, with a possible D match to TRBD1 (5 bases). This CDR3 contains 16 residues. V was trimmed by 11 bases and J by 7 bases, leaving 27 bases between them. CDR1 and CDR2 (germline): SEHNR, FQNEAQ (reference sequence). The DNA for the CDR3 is TGTGCCGCCTCCTTAGGTGGCAGCCGGGCAGGGAATGAGCAGTTCTTC. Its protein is CAASLGGSRAGNEQFF.

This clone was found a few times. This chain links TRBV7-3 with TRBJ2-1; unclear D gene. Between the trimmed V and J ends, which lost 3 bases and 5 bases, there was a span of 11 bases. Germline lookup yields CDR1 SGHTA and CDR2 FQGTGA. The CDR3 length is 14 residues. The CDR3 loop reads CASSFDGPNNEQFF. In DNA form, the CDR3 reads TGTGCCAGCAGCTTTGACGGACCAAACAATGAGCAGTTCTTC.

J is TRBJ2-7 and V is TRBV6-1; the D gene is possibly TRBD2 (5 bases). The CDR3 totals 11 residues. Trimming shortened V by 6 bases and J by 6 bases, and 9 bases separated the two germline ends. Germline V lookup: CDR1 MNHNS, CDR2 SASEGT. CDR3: CASSPRGEQYF. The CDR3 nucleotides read TGTGCCAGCAGCCCACGGGGCGAGCAGTACTTC.

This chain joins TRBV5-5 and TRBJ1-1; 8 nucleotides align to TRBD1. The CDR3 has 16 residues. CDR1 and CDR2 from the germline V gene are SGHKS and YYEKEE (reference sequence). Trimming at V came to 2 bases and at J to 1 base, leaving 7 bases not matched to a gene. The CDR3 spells CASSLGRTGRNTEAFF. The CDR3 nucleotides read TGTGCCAGCAGCTTAGGAAGGACAGGGAGGAACACTGAAGCTTTCTTT. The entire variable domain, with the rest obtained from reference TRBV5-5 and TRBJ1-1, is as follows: DAGVTQSPTHLIKTRGQQVTLRCSPISGHKSVSWYQQVLGQGPQFIFQYYEKEERGRGNFPDRFSARQFPNYSSELNVNALLLGDSALYLCASSLGRTGRNTEAFFGQGTRLTVV.

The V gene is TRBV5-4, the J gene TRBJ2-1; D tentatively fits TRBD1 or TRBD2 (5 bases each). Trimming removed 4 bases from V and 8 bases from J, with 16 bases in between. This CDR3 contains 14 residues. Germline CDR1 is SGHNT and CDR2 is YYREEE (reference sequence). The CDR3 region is CASSQGTLAYEQFF. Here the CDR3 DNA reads TGTGCCAGCAGCCAAGGGACCTTGGCCTATGAGCAGTTCTTC.

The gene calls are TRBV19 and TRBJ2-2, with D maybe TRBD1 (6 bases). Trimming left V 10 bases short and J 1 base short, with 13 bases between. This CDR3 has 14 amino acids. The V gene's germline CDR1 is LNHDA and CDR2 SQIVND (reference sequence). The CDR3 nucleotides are TGTGCCACCCCAAAGACAGGGAACACCGGGGAGCTGTTTTTT. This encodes CATPKTGNTGELFF.

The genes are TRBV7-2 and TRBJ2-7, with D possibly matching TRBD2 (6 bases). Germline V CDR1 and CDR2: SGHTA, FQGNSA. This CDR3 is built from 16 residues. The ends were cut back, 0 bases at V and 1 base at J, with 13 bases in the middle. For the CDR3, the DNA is TGTGCCAGCAGCTTAGCACCCGGGAGTGGTTCCTACGAGCAGTACTTC. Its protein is CASSLAPGSGSYEQYF.

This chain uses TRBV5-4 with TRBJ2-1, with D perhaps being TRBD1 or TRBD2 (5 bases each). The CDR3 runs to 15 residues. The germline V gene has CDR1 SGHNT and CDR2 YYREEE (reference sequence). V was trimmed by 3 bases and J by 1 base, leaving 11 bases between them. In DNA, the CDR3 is TGTGCCAGCAGCTGGGGACCAGAATCCTACAATGAGCAGTTCTTC. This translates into CASSWGPESYNEQFF. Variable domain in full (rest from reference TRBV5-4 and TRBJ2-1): ETGVTQSPTHLIKTRGQQVTLRCSSQSGHNTVSWYQQALGQGPQFIFQYYREEENGRGNFPPRFSGLQFPNYSSELNVNALELDDSALYLCASSWGPESYNEQFFGPGTRLTVL.

The CDR3 nucleotides read TGTGCCAGCAGCAACCGACTAGCGGGAGGGAAGGAGCAGTACTTC. Protein: CASSNRLAGGKEQYF. The rearrangement links TRBV7-2 to TRBJ2-7, with TRBD2 matching 14 bases. V shed 5 bases, J shed 7 bases, and the junction held 7 bases outside the gene matches. The germline CDR1 and CDR2 sequences are SGHTA and FQGNSA. There are 15 residues in the CDR3.

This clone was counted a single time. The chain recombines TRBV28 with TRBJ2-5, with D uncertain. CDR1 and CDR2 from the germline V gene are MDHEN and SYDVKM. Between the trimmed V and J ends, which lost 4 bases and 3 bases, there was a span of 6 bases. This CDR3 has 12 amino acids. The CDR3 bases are TGTGCCAGCAGTTCTTATGAAGAGACCCAGTACTTC. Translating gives CASSSYEETQYF.

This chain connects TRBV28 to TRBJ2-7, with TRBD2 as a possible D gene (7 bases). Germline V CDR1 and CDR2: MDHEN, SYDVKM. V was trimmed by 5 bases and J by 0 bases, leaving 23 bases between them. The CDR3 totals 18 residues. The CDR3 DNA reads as TGTGCCAGCAGTCCCGCGTTTGCGGGGGCGCGAGCCTCCTACGAGCAGTACTTC. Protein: CASSPAFAGARASYEQYF.

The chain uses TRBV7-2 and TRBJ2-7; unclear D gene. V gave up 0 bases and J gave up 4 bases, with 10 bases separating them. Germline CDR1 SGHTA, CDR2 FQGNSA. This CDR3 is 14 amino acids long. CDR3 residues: CASSLALHGYEQYF. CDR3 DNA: TGTGCCAGCAGCTTAGCCCTACACGGTTACGAGCAGTACTTC. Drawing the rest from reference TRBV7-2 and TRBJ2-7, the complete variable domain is GAGVSQSPSNKVTEKGKDVELRCDPISGHTALYWYRQSLGQGLEFLIYFQGNSAPDKSGLPSDRFSAERTGGSVSTLTIQRTQQEDSAVYLCASSLALHGYEQYFGPGTRLTVT.

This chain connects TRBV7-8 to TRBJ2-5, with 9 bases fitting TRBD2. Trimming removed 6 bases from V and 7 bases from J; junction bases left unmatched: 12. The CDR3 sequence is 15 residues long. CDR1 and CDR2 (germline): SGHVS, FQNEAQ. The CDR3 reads CASSLTIAGEGTQYF. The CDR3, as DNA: TGTGCCAGCAGTCTCACTATAGCGGGAGAAGGGACCCAGTACTTC.

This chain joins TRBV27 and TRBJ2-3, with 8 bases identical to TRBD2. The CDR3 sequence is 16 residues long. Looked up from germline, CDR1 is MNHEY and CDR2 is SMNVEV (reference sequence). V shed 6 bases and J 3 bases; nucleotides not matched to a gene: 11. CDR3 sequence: CASRFVGAGETDTQYF. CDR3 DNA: TGTGCCAGCAGATTTGTGGGAGCGGGAGAAACAGATACGCAGTATTTT.

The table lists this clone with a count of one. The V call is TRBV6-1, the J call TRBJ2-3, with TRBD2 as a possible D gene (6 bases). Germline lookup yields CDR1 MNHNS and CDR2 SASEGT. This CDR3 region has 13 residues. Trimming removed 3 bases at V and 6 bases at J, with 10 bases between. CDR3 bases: TGTGCCAGCAGTGATGATGGGAGGGATACGCAGTATTTT. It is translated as CASSDDGRDTQYF.

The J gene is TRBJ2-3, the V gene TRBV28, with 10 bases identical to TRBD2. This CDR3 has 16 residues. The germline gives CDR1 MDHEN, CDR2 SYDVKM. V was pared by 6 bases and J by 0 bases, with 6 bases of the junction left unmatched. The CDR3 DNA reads TGTGCCAGCAGCCGGAGCGGGAGGGATAGCACAGATACGCAGTATTTT. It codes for CASSRSGRDSTDTQYF.

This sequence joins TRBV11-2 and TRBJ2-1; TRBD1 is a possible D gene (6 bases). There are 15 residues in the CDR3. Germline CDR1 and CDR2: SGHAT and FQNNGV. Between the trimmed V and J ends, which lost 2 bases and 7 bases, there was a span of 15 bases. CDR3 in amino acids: CASSLLGARRNEQFF. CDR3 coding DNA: TGTGCCAGCAGCTTATTGGGGGCTAGACGGAATGAGCAGTTCTTC.

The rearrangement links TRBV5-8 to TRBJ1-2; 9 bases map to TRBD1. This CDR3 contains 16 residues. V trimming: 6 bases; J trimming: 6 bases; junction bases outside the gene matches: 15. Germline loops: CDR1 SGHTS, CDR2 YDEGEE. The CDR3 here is CASTYHRTGEFDGYTF. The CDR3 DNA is TGTGCCAGCACCTACCACCGGACAGGGGAATTCGATGGCTACACCTTC.

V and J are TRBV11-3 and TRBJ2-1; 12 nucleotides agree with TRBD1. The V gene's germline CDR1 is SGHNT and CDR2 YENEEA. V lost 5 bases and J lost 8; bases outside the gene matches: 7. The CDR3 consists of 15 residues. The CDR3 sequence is CASSPGQGAIHEQFF. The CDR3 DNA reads TGTGCCAGCAGCCCGGGACAGGGGGCCATCCATGAGCAGTTCTTC.